The 10 T cell receptor beta chains given below trace back to one sample, sequenced in a study of cytomegalovirus exposure and HLA in healthy donors. In the PCR, 60 Vbeta and 13 Jbeta primers were used. Clones were read by immunoSEQ multiplex PCR, and TCRdb kept only the in-frame ones, dropping some. The sample includes fewer than 250,000 clones, 70% to 85% seen only once; the top ten take around 3.7%. Sequenced: PBMCs. These receptors were taken from a man between 40 and 49 years old in good health and CMV-seropositive.

The chain links TRBV9 to TRBJ1-1; perhaps TRBD1 as D (5 bases). Germline V lookup: CDR1 SGDLS, CDR2 YYNGEE. The CDR3 length is 13 residues. Deletions cut 3 bases from V and 1 base from J, with 7 bases between. The CDR3, as DNA: TGTGCCAGCAGCGAAGGACAGAACACTGAAGCTTTCTTT. Protein: CASSEGQNTEAFF.

The chain links TRBV5-5 to TRBJ1-4; D is ambiguous. V was shortened by 0 bases and J by 5 bases, with 11 bases between the two germline ends. Looked up from germline, CDR1 is SGHKS and CDR2 is YYEKEE (reference sequence). The CDR3 has 15 residues. CDR3 amino acids: CASSLATGVNEKLFF. DNA of the CDR3: TGTGCCAGCAGCTTGGCGACGGGAGTGAATGAAAAACTGTTTTTT. The variable domain in full, with the rest retrieved from reference TRBV5-5 and TRBJ1-4, is DAGVTQSPTHLIKTRGQQVTLRCSPISGHKSVSWYQQVLGQGPQFIFQYYEKEERGRGNFPDRFSARQFPNYSSELNVNALLLGDSALYLCASSLATGVNEKLFFGSGTQLSVL.

CDR3 residues: CASSDEAGEQYF. CDR3 nucleotide sequence: TGTGCCAGCAGTGACGAAGCGGGGGAGCAGTACTTC. J is TRBJ2-7 and V is TRBV6-4; 7 bases are a match to TRBD2. Germline V gene sequence: CDR1 MRHNA, CDR2 SNTAGT. Trimming took 2 bases from V and 7 from J; bases not matched to a gene: 2. This CDR3 has 12 residues.

In its sample, this clone was seen a few times. The chain has TRBV7-2 and TRBJ1-2; D is ambiguous. Germline-derived CDR1 and CDR2 are SGHTA and FQGNSA. Trimming cost V 5 bases and J 5 bases, with 12 bases left between them. The CDR3 spans 13 residues. CDR3 loop: CASSPGRGYGYTF. The CDR3 DNA is TGTGCCAGCAGCCCAGGACGGGGATATGGCTACACCTTC. Full variable domain (rest looked up from reference TRBV7-2 and TRBJ1-2): GAGVSQSPSNKVTEKGKDVELRCDPISGHTALYWYRQSLGQGLEFLIYFQGNSAPDKSGLPSDRFSAERTGGSVSTLTIQRTQQEDSAVYLCASSPGRGYGYTFGSGTRLTVV.

The CDR3 protein is CASSPGVLRSGANVLTF. The CDR3 region has the DNA TGTGCCAGCAGCCCCGGGGTCTTACGGTCTGGGGCCAACGTCCTGACTTTC. The chain is built from TRBV7-6 and TRBJ2-6; tentative D call: TRBD2 (5 bases). The CDR3 extends over 17 amino acids. Germline assignment: CDR1 SGHVS and CDR2 FNYEAQ. V was cut by 5 bases and J by 1 base, with 15 bases left in between.

The gene calls are TRBV29-1 and TRBJ1-2; 7 bases align to TRBD1. Germline V gives CDR1 SQVTM, CDR2 ANQGSEA. Germline trimming cut 4 bases from V and 5 bases from J; bases unmatched to any gene: 10. This CDR3 contains 14 residues. In DNA, the CDR3 is TGCAGCGTTGGTCCGGGACAGCCCATATATGGCTACACCTTC. It codes for CSVGPGQPIYGYTF.

A note on this clone: Its ends do not fully match the called genes, so a read error is possible. This chain uses TRBV4-1 with TRBJ2-5; 10 bases match TRBD2. Germline V gives CDR1 MGHRA, CDR2 YSYEKL. The length of the CDR3 is 15 residues. Here the CDR3 DNA reads TGTGCCAGCAGCCAAGAGAAGCGGGGGGGAGAGACCCAGTACTTC. Translation: CASSQEKRGGETQYF.

The rearrangement joins TRBV6-5 to TRBJ2-7; D is unresolved. This CDR3 has 14 residues. V gave up 4 bases and J gave up 8 bases, with 18 bases separating them. Germline V gene lookup returns CDR1 MNHEY and CDR2 SVGAGI. The CDR3 DNA is TGTGCCAGCAGTTTGGGCAGAGAATTTTTAAAGCAGTACTTC. It yields the protein CASSLGREFLKQYF.

The chain links TRBV28 to TRBJ1-2; 7 bases align to TRBD1. Germline loops: CDR1 MDHEN, CDR2 SYDVKM. J lost 6 bases, V lost 3 bases, and 4 bases had no gene match. The CDR3 runs to 13 residues. The CDR3 spells CASSFQGVDGYTF. DNA of the CDR3: TGTGCCAGCAGTTTCCAGGGGGTGGATGGCTACACCTTC.

The V call is TRBV7-2, the J call TRBJ2-1, with D perhaps TRBD2 (5 bases). V lost 5 bases, J lost 6 bases, and 20 bases lay in between. The CDR3 sequence is 16 residues long. The germline gives CDR1 SGHTA, CDR2 FQGNSA. The CDR3, as DNA: TGTGCCAGCAGCCCCCCGACCGGGGTGCTTGTCAATGAGCAGTTCTTC. Translation gives CASSPPTGVLVNEQFF.